The next 9 T cell receptor beta chains were all read from a single sample in a study of blood T cell repertoires in COVID-19. Produced via immunoSEQ multiplex PCR; TCRdb's table is partial and in-frame only. The data show 45,000 to 50,000 clones, with 86% seen just once and 9.2% held by the top ten. The sequencing input was peripheral blood. These receptors were obtained from a human donor in a cohort sampled during active COVID-19.

The V call is TRBV14, the J call TRBJ1-1; 7 nucleotides align to TRBD1. V lost 7 bases to trimming and J lost 6 bases; unmatched junction nucleotides: 11. The CDR3 runs 14 residues. Germline V gene sequence: CDR1 SGHDN, CDR2 FVKESK. The CDR3 region has the DNA TGTGCCAGCAACCAGGAGGGGGCAGGGGCTGAAGCTTTCTTT. This translates into CASNQEGAGAEAFF.

The V and J genes are TRBV4-3 and TRBJ2-5; 8 nucleotides line up with TRBD1. The CDR3 is 15 amino acids. The germline gives CDR1 LGHNA, CDR2 YSLEER. J lost 5 bases, V lost 0 bases, and 5 bases had no gene match. CDR3 amino acids: CASSQDPRGRETQYF. CDR3 DNA sequence: TGCGCCAGCAGCCAAGATCCCAGGGGGCGGGAGACCCAGTACTTC.

This clone showed up just once. The rearrangement joins TRBV6-2 or TRBV6-3 to TRBJ2-5; 13 bases agree with TRBD2. This CDR3 is 17 amino acids long. Germline lookup yields CDR1 MNHEY and CDR2 SVGEGT. V dropped 6 bases and J dropped 1; count of bases not matched to a gene: 8. The CDR3 region has the DNA TGTGCCAGCAGCCTGGACCGGACTAGCGGGGGCCAAGAGACCCAGTACTTC. It translates to CASSLDRTSGGQETQYF.

The V and J genes are TRBV7-3 and TRBJ2-1; 9 nucleotides match TRBD2. Trimming at V came to 0 bases and at J to 9 bases, leaving 9 bases not matched to a gene. Germline CDR1 SGHTA, CDR2 FQGTGA. The CDR3 totals 16 residues. In nucleotides, the CDR3 is TGTGCCAGCAGCTTAACGCTCGGCGGGGGGGCCGTTGAGCAGTTCTTC. Translating gives CASSLTLGGGAVEQFF.

This chain connects TRBV2 to TRBJ1-3; D call uncertain. The CDR3 consists of 13 residues. The germline CDR1 and CDR2 sequences are SNHLY and FYNNEI. Trimming cost V 1 base and J 4 bases, with 5 bases left between them. The CDR3 nucleotides are TGTGCCAGCAGTGAAGGGCAGGGAAACACCATATATTTT. Its translation is CASSEGQGNTIYF.

V is TRBV7-2 and J is TRBJ1-2; D may be TRBD1 (6 bases). Looked up from germline, CDR1 is SGHTA and CDR2 is FQGNSA. V dropped 6 bases and J dropped 4 bases, with 24 bases sitting between them. The CDR3 length is 17 residues. The CDR3 DNA sequence: TGTGCCAGCAGGCTACAGGGAACTCAGACGACCCTCTATGGCTACACCTTC. It translates to CASRLQGTQTTLYGYTF.

CDR3 nucleotide sequence: TGCGCCAGCAGCGATGGACAGGGGGCATGGAATGGCTACACCTTC. Translated, it gives CASSDGQGAWNGYTF. This chain joins TRBV5-1 and TRBJ1-2; TRBD1 matches at 11 bases. Germline lookup yields CDR1 SGHRS and CDR2 YFSETQ. After removal of 4 bases from V and 6 bases from J, the junction contained 8 bases not matched to a gene. CDR3 length: 15 amino acids.

The chain recombines TRBV3-1 (or the pseudogene TRBV3-2) with TRBJ1-1; TRBD1 matches at 7 bases. CDR3 length: 13 amino acids. The germline CDR1 and CDR2 sequences are LGHDT and YNNKEL (reference sequence). The trim removed 0 bases at V and 10 bases at J, leaving 5 bases unmatched. The CDR3 sequence: CASSQEGYRGAFF. CDR3 nucleotides: TGTGCCAGCAGCCAAGAAGGGTACAGGGGAGCTTTCTTT.

The rearrangement links TRBV9 to TRBJ2-3; 7 positions agree with TRBD1. J gave up 3 bases and V 2 bases, and 3 bases lay outside the gene matches. Looked up from germline, CDR1 is SGDLS and CDR2 is YYNGEE. This CDR3 is 14 amino acids long. The CDR3 spells CASSVNRGTDTQYF. The CDR3 bases are TGTGCCAGCAGCGTCAACAGGGGTACAGATACGCAGTATTTT. Full variable domain (remainder filled in from reference TRBV9 and TRBJ2-3): DSGVTQTPKHLITATGQRVTLRCSPRSGDLSVYWYQQSLDQGLQFLIQYYNGEERAKGNILERFSAQQFPDLHSELNLSSLELGDSALYFCASSVNRGTDTQYFGPGTRLTVL.